Each of the 30 T cell receptor beta chains below was sequenced from the same sample in a study of CD8+CD57+ T cells in acquired aplastic anemia. Profiling that covered TCR beta VDJ and CDR3 relied on genomic DNA as its template. From the reads, TCRdb called clonotypes with MiXCR, one entry per CDR3 protein. The sample lists around 430,000 distinct CDR3 sequences; about a third were seen once. Patients sequenced had flow cytometry evidence of CD8+CD57+ cell expansion. The material sequenced was sorted CD4+, CD8+, or CD8+CD57+ T cells (not recorded which) from PBMCs. Receptors were obtained from a human donor with aplastic anemia.

In regard to this clonotype: Germline is not matched at one junction end, which may reflect a read error. The J gene is TRBJ1-1, the V gene TRBV27; possibly TRBD1 for D (6 bases). The CDR3 is made up of 14 amino acids. From germline, CDR1 is MNHEY and CDR2 SMNVEV (reference sequence). The CDR3 protein is CTTKDSVAPTEAFF. In DNA, the CDR3 is TGTACCACTAAGGACAGTGTCGCGCCAACTGAAGCCTTCTTT.

This clonotype has just a few counts. DNA for the CDR3: TGCAGTGCTAGTGGTCGTAACTACGAGCAGTACTTC. Translating gives CSASGRNYEQYF. V is TRBV20-1 and J is TRBJ2-7; no reliable D call. V was pared by 3 bases and J by 3 bases, with 9 bases between. This CDR3 spans 12 amino acids. The germline V gene encodes CDR1 DFQATT and CDR2 SNEGSKA (reference sequence).

The V gene is TRBV10-3, the J gene TRBJ2-1, with D possibly matching TRBD1 (6 bases). The CDR3 spans 14 residues. Germline V gene data show CDR1 as ENHRY and CDR2 as SYGVKD. Trimming stripped 10 bases from V and 6 bases from J, with 19 bases between. Here the CDR3 DNA reads TGTGCCAGCAGAGGAATTGGGGGCTCCAATGAGCAGTTCTTC. This sequence encodes CASRGIGGSNEQFF.

This clonotype was seen a single time. This could be a read error, since a much larger clone is one nucleotide away. J is TRBJ1-4 and V is TRBV19; no clear D gene. Per germline, CDR1 LNHDA and CDR2 SQIVND (reference sequence). The CDR3 totals 13 residues. Trimming shortened V by 5 bases and J by 7 bases, and 11 bases separated the two germline ends. CDR3 DNA: TGTGCCAGTAGTTCCCAGAGGACTGAAAAACTGTTTTTT. This gives the protein CASSSQRTEKLFF. Filled out from reference TRBV19 and TRBJ1-4, the complete variable domain reads DGGITQSPKYLFRKEGQNVTLSCEQNLNHDAMYWYRQDPGQGLRLIYYSQIVNDFQKGDIAEGYSVSREKKESFPLTVTSAQKNPTAFYLCASSSQRTEKLFFGSGTQLSVL.

This chain joins TRBV5-6 and TRBJ2-3, with 11 bases identical to TRBD2. Germline CDR1 is SGHDT and CDR2 is YYEEEE. The V gene end was trimmed by 1 base and the J gene end by 2 bases; junction bases not matched to a gene: 6. CDR3 size: 17 residues. CDR3 protein: CASSLNGLAGPTDTQYF. DNA of the CDR3: TGTGCCAGCAGCTTGAACGGACTAGCGGGTCCCACAGATACGCAGTATTTT.

The sample holds a few counts of this clonotype. This chain connects TRBV10-3 to TRBJ1-5; 7 bases are shared with TRBD1. Germline V gene data show CDR1 as ENHRY and CDR2 as SYGVKD. Trimming removed 10 bases from V and 7 bases from J; junction bases left unmatched: 16. CDR3 length: 15 amino acids. The CDR3 nucleotides are TGTGCCAGTTGGAACCTAAACAGGGGCGGGCAGCCCCAGCATTTT. It encodes CASWNLNRGGQPQHF.

About this clonotype itself: Here the CDR3 omits its conserved ending phenylalanine or tryptophan, so a read error is the likely source. V is TRBV7-9 and J is TRBJ1-1; no definite D call. The CDR3 length is 12 residues. V dropped 5 bases and J dropped 5 bases, with 9 bases sitting between them. Per germline, CDR1 SEHNR and CDR2 FQNEAQ (reference sequence). The CDR3 protein is CASSMQVTEAFS. CDR3 nucleotides: TGTGCCAGCAGCATGCAGGTAACTGAAGCTTTCTCT.

This clonotype was observed a handful of times. It may be a read error: a sequence one base away is much more abundant. The gene calls are TRBV19 and TRBJ1-5, with unresolved D. The germline gives CDR1 LNHDA, CDR2 SQIVND (reference sequence). CDR3 length equals 12 residues. V dropped 4 bases and J dropped 6 bases, with 7 bases sitting between them. The CDR3 reads CASSTLAQPQHF. The DNA for the CDR3 is TGTGCCAGTAGTACTTTAGCTCAGCCCCAGCATTTT.

This clonotype was observed a handful of times. This sequence joins TRBV20-1 and TRBJ2-1; the match to TRBD2 covers 12 bases. Germline V gene lookup returns CDR1 DFQATT and CDR2 SNEGSKA (reference sequence). The CDR3 has 16 residues. CDR3 amino acids: CCMPSPTSGSENEQFF. The CDR3 DNA sequence: TGCTGCATGCCCTCCCCGACTAGCGGGAGTGAAAATGAGCAGTTCTTC.

The rearrangement uses TRBV6-5 and TRBJ1-6; D not certain. V gave up 6 bases and J gave up 14 bases, with 8 bases separating them. CDR1 is MNHEY and CDR2 is SVGAGI in the germline V gene. The CDR3 has 10 residues. The CDR3 region is CASRGPTLHF. The CDR3 coding sequence is TGTGCCAGCAGGGGTCCAACCCTCCACTTT.

The rearrangement links TRBV28 to TRBJ2-7; 7 positions agree with TRBD2. J gave up 6 bases and V 7 bases, and 12 bases lay outside the gene matches. The V gene's germline CDR1 is MDHEN and CDR2 SYDVKM. CDR3 size: 14 residues. Here the CDR3 reads CASIEARETGEQYF. The CDR3 DNA sequence: TGTGCCAGCATTGAGGCGCGGGAGACGGGCGAGCAGTACTTC.

This clonotype was seen ten or more times. This chain joins TRBV20-1 and TRBJ1-6, with no clear D. The V end was cut by 3 bases, the J end by 6 bases, with 9 bases between. The CDR3 sequence is 13 residues long. Germline lookup yields CDR1 DFQATT and CDR2 SNEGSKA (reference sequence). The CDR3, as DNA: TGCAGTGCTAGGTCCGACGTTAATTCACCCCTCCACTTT. It is translated as CSARSDVNSPLHF.

The chain links TRBV9 to TRBJ2-5; no clear D. Looked up from germline, CDR1 is SGDLS and CDR2 is YYNGEE. The CDR3 extends over 13 amino acids. V was shortened by 4 bases and J by 5 bases, with 12 bases between the two germline ends. For the CDR3, the DNA is TGTGCCAGCAGCCCCCTTGATGGGGAGACCCAGTACTTC. Encoded protein: CASSPLDGETQYF. The full variable domain, its missing parts supplied by reference TRBV9 and TRBJ2-5, is DSGVTQTPKHLITATGQRVTLRCSPRSGDLSVYWYQQSLDQGLQFLIQYYNGEERAKGNILERFSAQQFPDLHSELNLSSLELGDSALYFCASSPLDGETQYFGPGTRLLVL.

This clonotype was counted once. A clone one base away is much larger, so this may be a read error. The genes are TRBV2 and TRBJ2-3; 8 positions match TRBD1. Trimming took 3 bases from V and 7 from J; bases not matched to a gene: 3. The CDR3 has 13 amino acids. Germline loops: CDR1 SNHLY, CDR2 FYNNEI. The CDR3 bases are TGTGCCAGCAGTGAGGACAGGGCGAATACGCAGTATTTT. Translated: CASSEDRANTQYF. Complete variable domain (other parts from reference TRBV2 and TRBJ2-3): EPEVTQTPSHQVTQMGQEVILRCVPISNHLYFYWYRQILGQKVEFLVSFYNNEISEKSEIFDDQFSVERPDGSNFTLKIRSTKLEDSAMYFCASSEDRANTQYFGPGTRLTVL.

This clonotype was counted a few times. This rearrangement joins TRBV5-4 to TRBJ2-7; 12 bases align to TRBD1. CDR3 length: 19 residues. The V gene end was trimmed by 4 bases and the J gene end by 2 bases; junction bases not matched to a gene: 16. Germline V gives CDR1 SGHNT, CDR2 YYREEE (reference sequence). The CDR3 bases are TGTGCCAGCAGCGGACGAGTGGCAGGGACAGGGGGCCTGACCTACGAGCAGTACTTC. Protein product: CASSGRVAGTGGLTYEQYF.

This clonotype was seen repeatedly, ten times or more. The chain links TRBV12-3 or TRBV12-4 to TRBJ1-3; D unresolved. Trimming took 3 bases from V and 4 from J, leaving 7 bases between them. The CDR3 loop spans 13 amino acids. The CDR3 region is CASSLAPGNTIYF. The CDR3 DNA is TGTGCCAGCAGTTTGGCTCCCGGAAACACCATATATTTT.

This clonotype was picked up many times. The chain recombines TRBV2 with TRBJ2-5, with D possibly TRBD2 on 6 matching bases. This CDR3 has 13 amino acids. Trimming took off 10 bases at V and 1 base at J, with 13 bases between the two ends. Germline CDR1 SNHLY, CDR2 FYNNEI. The CDR3: CATLANIQETQYF. CDR3 nucleotides: TGTGCCACCCTAGCGAACATCCAAGAGACCCAGTACTTC.

This clonotype was seen ten or more times. The genes are TRBV15 and TRBJ1-1, with TRBD1 as a possible D gene (5 bases). Trimming took off 3 bases at V and 8 bases at J, with 19 bases between the two ends. This CDR3 region has 15 residues. Per the germline V gene, CDR1 is LNHNV and CDR2 is YYDKDF (reference sequence). DNA of the CDR3: TGTGCCACCAGCAGGGGGGGAGGACGACGTCAGGAAGCTTTCTTT. Protein sequence: CATSRGGGRRQEAFF.

This clonotype was seen just once. V and J are TRBV20-1 and TRBJ1-2, with 11 bases fitting TRBD1. Trimming removed 7 bases from V and 4 bases from J; junction bases left unmatched: 8. The CDR3 spans 14 residues. The germline V gene encodes CDR1 DFQATT and CDR2 SNEGSKA (reference sequence). The CDR3 is CSVPGQGAVYGYTF. The DNA for the CDR3 is TGCAGTGTTCCTGGACAGGGGGCGGTCTATGGCTACACCTTC.

This clonotype was recorded once. V gene TRBV18 combines with J gene TRBJ1-1, with D hard to call. The germline V gene has CDR1 KGHSH and CDR2 LQKENI. There are 15 residues in the CDR3. Deletions cut 3 bases from V and 3 bases from J, with 14 bases between. CDR3 sequence: CASSPLGLGDTEAFF. Here the CDR3 DNA reads TGTGCCAGCTCACCTTTAGGGCTCGGCGACACTGAAGCTTTCTTT.

This clonotype showed up many times. The rearrangement links TRBV24-1 to TRBJ2-3, with TRBD2 identical over 8 bases. The CDR3 is made up of 17 amino acids. CDR1 and CDR2 from the germline V gene are KGHDR and SFDVKD. Losses at the gene ends were 4 bases for V and 4 bases for J; bases not matched to a gene: 12. DNA of the CDR3: TGTGCCACCAGTGACCCTGCTAGCGGGCTTTTACCAGATACGCAGTATTTT. The encoded protein is CATSDPASGLLPDTQYF.

This clonotype turned up a few times. V and J are TRBV7-2 and TRBJ2-3; tentative D call: TRBD2 (5 bases). This CDR3 region has 14 residues. Germline V gives CDR1 SGHTA, CDR2 FQGNSA. Trimming pared 10 bases from V and 2 bases from J, leaving 16 bases between. The CDR3 spells CATKRGSDTDTQYF. CDR3 coding DNA: TGTGCCACCAAAAGAGGGAGCGACACAGATACGCAGTATTTT. The variable domain in full, completed from reference TRBV7-2 and TRBJ2-3, reads GAGVSQSPSNKVTEKGKDVELRCDPISGHTALYWYRQSLGQGLEFLIYFQGNSAPDKSGLPSDRFSAERTGGSVSTLTIQRTQQEDSAVYLCATKRGSDTDTQYFGPGTRLTVL.

This clonotype occurred a few times. This sequence joins TRBV25-1 and TRBJ1-2; 8 bases fit TRBD1. V lost 6 bases, J lost 6 bases, and 12 bases stayed unmatched. This CDR3 has 15 residues. The germline CDR1 and CDR2 sequences are MGHDK and SYGVNS. CDR3 sequence: CASRFTVRGLNGYTF. The CDR3 region has the DNA TGTGCCAGCAGATTTACTGTCAGGGGGCTTAATGGCTACACCTTC.

Ten or more counts support this clonotype. This chain links TRBV25-1 with TRBJ1-1; TRBD1 might be the D (5 bases). This CDR3 region has 15 residues. Trimming shortened V by 7 bases and J by 4 bases, and 19 bases separated the two germline ends. CDR1 MGHDK and CDR2 SYGVNS come from the germline V gene. CDR3 bases: TGTGCCAGCAAAGGGCGGGACCCCGGGGGCACTGAAGCTTTCTTT. Amino acids: CASKGRDPGGTEAFF.

Ten or more counts support this clonotype. This chain uses TRBV7-8 with TRBJ2-5, with a weak D call TRBD1 (6 bases). The germline gives CDR1 SGHVS, CDR2 FQNEAQ. This CDR3 is 14 amino acids long. Trimming left V 2 bases short and J 7 bases short, with 14 bases between. CDR3 sequence (DNA): TGTGCCAGCAGCTTAAGGGACATTAGGGCGACCCAGTACTTC. Its translation: CASSLRDIRATQYF.

This clonotype has at least ten counts. V and J are TRBV20-1 and TRBJ1-1; D is uncertain. Germline V gives CDR1 DFQATT, CDR2 SNEGSKA (reference sequence). This CDR3 region has 11 residues. V gave up 6 bases and J gave up 3 bases, with 8 bases separating them. The CDR3 bases are TGCAGTGCACGGCGGGACACTGAAGCTTTCTTT. This codes for CSARRDTEAFF.

This clonotype has just a few counts. V gene TRBV11-3 combines with J gene TRBJ2-5; a weak D match, TRBD2 (5 bases). Germline V gene data show CDR1 as SGHNT and CDR2 as YENEEA. With 4 bases removed from V and 0 bases from J, the gap between germline ends came to 9 bases. The CDR3 length is 14 residues. Here the CDR3 reads CASSSGWYQETQYF. The CDR3 region has the DNA TGTGCCAGCAGCTCGGGGTGGTACCAAGAGACCCAGTACTTC.

This clonotype was observed once. Just one base apart from a much larger clone, this may be a read error. A read error is likely, as this CDR3 ends without the conserved phenylalanine or tryptophan. This chain joins TRBV7-2 and TRBJ1-5, with a weak D call TRBD1 (6 bases). The germline V and J ends were trimmed by 1 base and 4 bases, with 11 bases remaining between them. Looked up from germline, CDR1 is SGHTA and CDR2 is FQGNSA. There are 15 residues in the CDR3. For the CDR3, the DNA is TGTGCCAGCAGCTTAGTTGGGACAACAAATCAGCCCCAGCATCTT. Amino acids: CASSLVGTTNQPQHL.

This clonotype was counted a few times. This chain joins TRBV9 and TRBJ1-1, with TRBD1 matching 8 bases. Germline V gives CDR1 SGDLS, CDR2 YYNGEE. V was clipped by 3 bases and J by 9 bases; unmatched bases: 10. The length of the CDR3 is 14 residues. DNA of the CDR3: TGTGCCAGCAGCGGAAGACAGGGGAGCGCTAAAGCTTTCTTT. Translating gives CASSGRQGSAKAFF.

Note on this clonotype: This may come from a read error, since a much larger clone is one base off. The chain employs TRBV7-2 and TRBJ2-3; D is unresolved. Germline V gene data show CDR1 as SGHTA and CDR2 as FQGNSA. The CDR3 length is 13 residues. Trimming took 5 bases from V and 4 from J, leaving 10 bases between them. The DNA of the CDR3 is TGTGCCAGCAGCCCCTTTTCCGCAGATACGCAGTATTTT. Translating it yields CASSPFSADTQYF. Drawing the rest from reference TRBV7-2 and TRBJ2-3, the complete variable domain is GAGVSQSPSNKVTEKGKDVELRCDPISGHTALYWYRQSLGQGLEFLIYFQGNSAPDKSGLPSDRFSAERTGGSVSTLTIQRTQQEDSAVYLCASSPFSADTQYFGPGTRLTVL.